These T cell receptor beta chains were read from a single sample in a study of shared clonotypes between healthy human individuals. Clones were read by immunoSEQ multiplex PCR, and TCRdb kept only the in-frame ones, dropping some. The sample includes roughly 1,600,000 clones, approximately 98.5% of them seen just once. The sequenced sample consisted of naive CD4+ T cells sorted from blood. These receptors all come from a young man in good health. The CDR3 runs from the conserved cysteine through the conserved F or W. D genes are given only for firm matches. Size is omitted from some rows. Given values are once, few, many or a class for expanded clones.

-	-	TRBV11-2	TRBJ2-7	CASSPRRGLSYEQYF	TGTGCCAGCAGCCCTCGCCGGGGACTCTCCTACGAGCAGTACTTC
-	once	TRBV6-1	TRBJ2-7	CASSEGGFRISYEQYF	TGTGCCAGCAGTGAAGGGGGCTTCCGTATCTCCTACGAGCAGTACTTC
-	-	TRBV5-1	TRBJ2-3	CASSLESASDTQYF	TGCGCCAGCAGCTTGGAATCGGCCTCAGATACGCAGTATTTT
-	-	TRBV7-9	TRBJ1-4	CASSLGRSANEKLFF	TGTGCCAGCAGCTTGGGTCGGAGTGCTAATGAAAAACTGTTTTTT
-	-	TRBV6-5	TRBJ1-2	CASSYARISTVYTF	TGTGCCAGCAGTTACGCACGGATCTCGACCGTCTACACCTTC
-	-	TRBV28	TRBJ1-2	CASSLLGSQGDYGYTF	TGTGCCAGCAGTTTGTTAGGTTCCCAGGGAGACTATGGCTACACCTTC
-	-	TRBV25-1	TRBJ1-4	CASSEGGAGNEKLFF	TGTGCCAGCAGTGAAGGGGGGGCAGGAAATGAAAAACTGTTTTTT
TRBD2	-	TRBV7-3	TRBJ2-1	CASSSNHSGSQYNEQFF	TGTGCCAGCAGCTCAAACCACAGCGGGAGTCAGTACAATGAGCAGTTCTTC
-	-	TRBV27	TRBJ2-2	CASSFLRGGTGELFF	TGTGCCAGCAGTTTCCTCAGGGGTGGCACCGGGGAGCTGTTTTTT
TRBD2	-	TRBV5-6	TRBJ2-1	CASSSGLAGGRKVNEQFF	TGTGCCAGCAGTTCCGGACTAGCGGGAGGGCGCAAGGTAAATGAGCAGTTCTTC
-	-	TRBV6-1	TRBJ1-4	CASSEASGVKKLFF	TGTGCCAGCAGTGAAGCATCAGGAGTTAAAAAACTGTTTTTT
TRBD1	-	TRBV27	TRBJ2-7	CASSPLTGTGMTYEQYF	TGTGCCAGCAGTCCTTTAACTGGGACAGGGATGACCTACGAGCAGTACTTC
-	-	TRBV7-2	TRBJ1-4	CASSLVTAATNEKLFF	TGTGCCAGCAGCTTAGTGACGGCAGCAACTAATGAAAAACTGTTTTTT
-	once	TRBV6-1	TRBJ2-7	CASRPRGVSYEQYF	TGTGCCAGCAGACCAAGGGGGGTCTCCTACGAGCAGTACTTC
-	-	TRBV15	TRBJ2-4	CATSRVGQAKNIQYF	TGTGCCACCAGCAGAGTGGGACAAGCCAAAAACATTCAGTACTTC
-	once	TRBV11-2	TRBJ2-7	CASSLVRTLSIDSDEQYF	TGTGCCAGCAGCTTAGTTAGGACACTATCAATAGACTCCGACGAGCAGTACTTC
-	-	TRBV18	TRBJ2-5	CASSPPSVQETQYF	TGTGCCAGCTCACCACCCTCGGTTCAAGAGACCCAGTACTTC
-	-	TRBV29-1	TRBJ2-1	CSVQRGPEQFF	TGCAGCGTCCAACGGGGTCCCGAGCAGTTCTTC
-	once	TRBV20-1	TRBJ2-1	CSASLRQQSFF	TGCAGTGCTAGCCTCCGTCAGCAATCGTTCTTC
-	-	TRBV20-1	TRBJ2-1	CSARHNEQFF	TGCAGTGCTAGACACAATGAGCAGTTCTTC
-	-	TRBV6-1	TRBJ2-7	CATSGGGEQYF	TGTGCCACTAGTGGGGGTGGGGAGCAGTACTTC
-	once	TRBV18	TRBJ2-3	CASSPGGSADTQYF	TGTGCCAGCTCACCTGGGGGTAGCGCAGATACGCAGTATTTT
TRBD1	-	TRBV18	TRBJ2-3	CASYRTGRFTDTQYF	TGTGCCAGCTACAGGACAGGGAGGTTCACAGATACGCAGTATTTT
-	-	TRBV5-4	TRBJ2-1	CASSWKGQGVDNEQFF	TGTGCCAGCAGCTGGAAAGGGCAGGGTGTGGACAATGAGCAGTTCTTC
-	-	TRBV4-3	TRBJ2-1	CASSQEARGGSDNEQFF	TGCGCCAGCAGCCAAGAGGCCCGCGGAGGGTCTGACAATGAGCAGTTCTTC
TRBD1	-	TRBV2	TRBJ2-7	CASSGGQVAYEQYF	TGTGCCAGCAGTGGGGGACAGGTGGCCTACGAGCAGTACTTC
TRBD2	-	TRBV4-3	TRBJ2-6	CASSRRLAGISGANVLTF	TGCGCCAGCAGCCGAAGACTAGCGGGAATCTCTGGGGCCAACGTCCTGACTTTC
-	-	TRBV5-1	TRBJ1-1	CASSFDNLNTEAFF	TGCGCCAGCAGCTTCGACAACCTGAACACTGAAGCTTTCTTT
-	-	TRBV14	TRBJ1-1	CASSRNRASEAFF	TGTGCCAGCAGCCGCAACAGGGCCTCTGAAGCTTTCTTT
-	-	TRBV18	TRBJ1-3	CASSPWEGNTIYF	TGTGCCAGCTCACCATGGGAGGGAAACACCATATATTTT
-	-	TRBV9	TRBJ1-1	CASSVDGQPNTEAFF	TGTGCCAGCAGCGTAGACGGACAGCCGAACACTGAAGCTTTCTTT
-	-	TRBV7-2	TRBJ2-7	CASSLGAVEQYF	TGTGCCAGCAGCTTAGGGGCAGTCGAGCAGTACTTC
TRBD1	-	TRBV5-6	TRBJ1-2	CASSLGTGFSYTF	TGTGCCAGCAGCCTCGGGACAGGGTTTTCCTACACCTTC
-	-	TRBV18	TRBJ2-7	CASSPPGGQGTYEQYF	TGTGCCAGCTCACCCCCTGGCGGGCAGGGTACCTACGAGCAGTACTTC
-	-	TRBV7-9	TRBJ2-5	CASSPSETQYF	TGTGCCAGCAGCCCTAGCGAGACCCAGTACTTC
-	-	TRBV10-3	TRBJ2-7	CAISEVDGRVYEQYF	TGTGCCATCAGTGAGGTAGACGGTCGCGTCTACGAGCAGTACTTC
-	-	TRBV4-3	TRBJ2-7	CASSRELGYEQYF	TGCGCCAGCAGCCGGGAGTTAGGGTACGAGCAGTACTTC
-	-	TRBV28	TRBJ2-7	CASSLIRREQYF	TGTGCCAGCAGTTTAATCCGCCGCGAGCAGTACTTC
-	-	TRBV21-1	TRBJ1-1	CASSGQREDTEAFF	TGTGCCAGCAGCGGTCAGAGGGAGGACACTGAAGCTTTCTTT
TRBD2	-	TRBV5-1	TRBJ2-5	CASSFLAGGQETQYF	TGCGCCAGCAGCTTTCTAGCGGGAGGCCAAGAGACCCAGTACTTC
-	once	TRBV6-6	TRBJ2-1	CASSYGSSYNEQFF	TGTGCCAGCAGTTACGGGAGCTCCTACAATGAGCAGTTCTTC
-	-	TRBV30	TRBJ1-4	CACRRNEKLFF	TGTGCCTGCCGACGGAATGAAAAACTGTTTTTT
-	-	TRBV27	TRBJ1-4	CASSLSHPRGWREKLFF	TGTGCCAGCAGTTTAAGTCATCCGCGGGGGTGGAGAGAAAAACTGTTTTTT
-	once	TRBV6-5	TRBJ2-1	CASSSHRSLNNEQFF	TGTGCCAGCAGTTCTCACAGGAGCCTAAACAATGAGCAGTTCTTC
-	-	TRBV6-6	TRBJ2-5	CASSTLTGGETQYF	TGTGCCAGCAGTACCTTAACCGGAGGGGAGACCCAGTACTTC
-	-	TRBV5-4	TRBJ2-7	CASSPSQPSSYEQYF	TGTGCCAGCAGCCCCAGTCAGCCCAGCTCCTACGAGCAGTACTTC
-	-	TRBV9	TRBJ2-7	CASSVGSGSYEQYF	TGTGCCAGCAGCGTAGGGAGTGGATCGTACGAGCAGTACTTC
-	-	TRBV7-9	TRBJ2-3	CASSALLLGILDTQYF	TGTGCCAGCAGCGCCCTATTGCTGGGAATATTGGATACGCAGTATTTT
TRBD2	once	TRBV5-1	TRBJ2-7	CASSSGDLAGSYEQYF	TGCGCCAGCAGCTCGGGAGATCTAGCGGGATCATACGAGCAGTACTTC
-	-	TRBV10-3	TRBJ2-7	CAISYTGDEQYF	TGTGCCATCAGTTACACAGGTGACGAGCAGTACTTC
-	-	TRBV18	TRBJ2-7	CASSQGDEQYF	TGTGCCAGCTCACAAGGGGACGAGCAGTACTTC
-	-	TRBV2	TRBJ2-1	CASSDWGHNEQFF	TGTGCCAGCAGTGATTGGGGCCACAATGAGCAGTTCTTC
-	-	TRBV30	TRBJ2-1	CAWSFTRNEQFF	TGTGCCTGGAGTTTCACGCGGAATGAGCAGTTCTTC
-	once	TRBV14	TRBJ2-5	CASSRGGETQYF	TGTGCCAGCAGCCGCGGTGGGGAGACCCAGTACTTC
-	-	TRBV6-1	TRBJ2-7	CASRTLDYEQYF	TGTGCCAGCAGGACACTGGACTACGAGCAGTACTTC
-	-	TRBV29-1	TRBJ2-1	CSVDQGAGGMSEQFF	TGCAGCGTTGACCAGGGGGCGGGAGGGATGAGTGAGCAGTTCTTC
TRBD1	-	TRBV5-8	TRBJ1-1	CASSLAYGTGGTEAFF	TGTGCCAGCAGCTTGGCCTACGGGACAGGGGGCACTGAAGCTTTCTTT